Each of the 13 T cell receptor beta chains below was sequenced from the same sample in a study of beta chain features in type 1 diabetes. Study observations and caveats: Type 1 diabetes patients had TCRB CDR3s that were shorter (moderately but significantly so) in all four CD4+ subsets.

The antigens for these receptors are not known. The whole isolated RNA underwent reverse transcription, so sequencing captured expressed TCRB transcripts. The assay was immunoSEQ multiplex PCR, and TCRdb's table has in-frame clones only and misses some. The data contain hundreds of thousands of clones, over 12% of them seen just once; the ten biggest clones take up 0.035% to 0.045%. Sequencing input: naive CD4+ T cells from blood. The receptor source for this set is a young man with type 1 diabetes.

This chain joins TRBV7-8 and TRBJ2-5; 11 bases align to TRBD2. Germline CDR1 is SGHVS and CDR2 is FQNEAQ. V was pared by 2 bases and J by 6 bases, with 14 bases of the junction left unmatched. The CDR3 runs 18 residues. This CDR3 reads CASSLLRFSGGASKTQYF. The CDR3 bases are TGTGCCAGCAGCTTACTCCGGTTTAGCGGGGGGGCTTCGAAGACCCAGTACTTC.

A few counts support this clone. The chain carries TRBV29-1 and TRBJ2-1; tentative D call: TRBD1 (5 bases). Germline lookup yields CDR1 SQVTM and CDR2 ANQGSEA. The CDR3 runs to 14 residues. Trimming stripped 2 bases from V and 8 bases from J, with 16 bases between. This CDR3 is CSVERGSLDDEQFF. For the CDR3, the DNA is TGCAGCGTTGAAAGGGGAAGCCTGGACGATGAGCAGTTCTTC.

J is TRBJ2-3 and V is TRBV5-4, with TRBD2 matching 7 bases. Unmatched junction bases numbered 13, after V lost 4 bases and J lost 8 bases. The germline V gene encodes CDR1 SGHNT and CDR2 YYREEE (reference sequence). This CDR3 contains 15 residues. The CDR3 coding sequence is TGTGCCAGCAGCCCTGGGGAGGGTTCAGGGCGTACGCAGTATTTT. It specifies CASSPGEGSGRTQYF.

CDR3 DNA: TGTGCCAGCAGCCTAGGGACAGGGCAATATGAGCAGTTCTTC. This translates into CASSLGTGQYEQFF. This chain joins TRBV7-3 and TRBJ2-1; 9 bases are a match to TRBD1. The CDR3 is 14 residues long. J was trimmed by 8 bases and V by 5 bases; bases with no gene match: 7. The germline V gene has CDR1 SGHTA and CDR2 FQGTGA.

The sample holds many counts of this clone. The chain carries TRBV14 and TRBJ2-5; TRBD1 or TRBD2 may be the D gene (5 bases each). V gave up 4 bases and J gave up 1 base, with 13 bases separating them. The CDR3 length is 15 residues. Germline V gene data show CDR1 as SGHDN and CDR2 as FVKESK. CDR3 in DNA: TGTGCCAGCAGCCCCGGGACCATCTCCCAAGAGACCCAGTACTTC. Translating gives CASSPGTISQETQYF.

This clone has a handful of counts. Other DNA sequences of this sample code for an identical CDR3. The genes are TRBV5-4 and TRBJ2-5; D call uncertain. Germline values: CDR1 SGHNT, CDR2 YYREEE (reference sequence). The CDR3 is 11 amino acids. V was clipped by 1 base and J by 5 bases, with 3 bases between them. The CDR3, as DNA: TGTGCCAGCAGCTTGAGGGAGACCCAGTACTTC. Its translation is CASSLRETQYF.

This clone turned up a few times. This chain joins TRBV5-4 and TRBJ2-7, with TRBD1 matching over 9 bases. Unmatched junction bases numbered 9, after V lost 3 bases and J lost 5 bases. The CDR3 is made up of 15 amino acids. Germline V lookup: CDR1 SGHNT, CDR2 YYREEE (reference sequence). CDR3 nucleotides: TGTGCCAGCAGCTCTCCGGGGACAGGGCGGAACGAGCAGTACTTC. Translating it yields CASSSPGTGRNEQYF. Based on the CDR3 plus reference TRBV5-4 and TRBJ2-7, the full variable domain is ETGVTQSPTHLIKTRGQQVTLRCSSQSGHNTVSWYQQALGQGPQFIFQYYREEENGRGNFPPRFSGLQFPNYSSELNVNALELDDSALYLCASSSPGTGRNEQYFGPGTRLTVT.

This CDR3 reads CASSQDLGTKTTLIYGYTF. In DNA form, the CDR3 reads TGCGCCAGCAGCCAAGACTTGGGAACTAAAACTACTCTCATCTATGGCTACACCTTC. The V and J genes are TRBV4-3 and TRBJ1-2; D uncertain. The germline V gene has CDR1 LGHNA and CDR2 YSLEER. CDR3 size: 19 residues. V was pared by 0 bases and J by 4 bases, with 24 bases between.

This clone was seen more than once but under ten times. The chain recombines TRBV30 with TRBJ2-1; D might be TRBD1 or TRBD2, each matching 5 bases. The CDR3 runs 12 residues. The ends were cut back, 2 bases at V and 5 bases at J, with 7 bases in the middle. Germline V gene lookup returns CDR1 GTSNPN and CDR2 SVGIG (reference sequence). CDR3 in DNA: TGTGCCTGGAGTAGAGGGGACAATGAGCAGTTCTTC. Translation gives CAWSRGDNEQFF.

The V call is TRBV7-2, the J call TRBJ1-2, with D possibly matching TRBD1 (5 bases). Germline CDR1 SGHTA, CDR2 FQGNSA. V lost 2 bases and J lost 3, with 10 bases in between. The length of the CDR3 is 14 residues. The chain's CDR3 is CASSLRGADYGYTF. The CDR3 nucleotides are TGTGCCAGCAGCTTAAGGGGTGCAGACTATGGCTACACCTTC. Based on the CDR3 plus reference TRBV7-2 and TRBJ1-2, the full variable domain is GAGVSQSPSNKVTEKGKDVELRCDPISGHTALYWYRQSLGQGLEFLIYFQGNSAPDKSGLPSDRFSAERTGGSVSTLTIQRTQQEDSAVYLCASSLRGADYGYTFGSGTRLTVV.

The V call is TRBV5-4, the J call TRBJ2-3, with D unresolved. Germline lookup yields CDR1 SGHNT and CDR2 YYREEE (reference sequence). V dropped 5 bases and J dropped 1 base, with 8 bases sitting between them. This CDR3 has 13 residues. The CDR3 loop is CASSSPGTDTQYF. CDR3 DNA: TGTGCCAGCAGTTCTCCCGGCACAGATACGCAGTATTTT.

The rearrangement uses TRBV5-1 and TRBJ2-2; 8 bases align to TRBD2. Germline CDR1 reads SGHRS; CDR2 reads YFSETQ. J was trimmed by 6 bases and V by 0 bases; bases with no gene match: 7. This CDR3 comprises 16 residues. The chain's CDR3 is CASSLAGSGRPGELFF. The CDR3 coding sequence is TGCGCCAGCAGCTTGGCGGGCAGCGGGAGACCCGGGGAGCTGTTTTTT.

This clone was seen a handful of times. This chain connects TRBV29-1 to TRBJ1-2, with D hard to call. The length of the CDR3 is 13 residues. Per germline, CDR1 SQVTM and CDR2 ANQGSEA. Between the trimmed V and J ends, which lost 4 bases and 6 bases, there was a span of 15 bases. CDR3 nucleotide sequence: TGCAGCGTTGGACTAAGCCGGGTCCATGGCTACACCTTC. Encoded protein: CSVGLSRVHGYTF. The entire variable domain, with the rest obtained from reference TRBV29-1 and TRBJ1-2, is as follows: SAVISQKPSRDICQRGTSLTIQCQVDSQVTMMFWYRQQPGQSLTLIATANQGSEATYESGFVIDKFPISRPNLTFSTLTVSNMSPEDSSIYLCSVGLSRVHGYTFGSGTRLTVV.